This T cell receptor beta chain was identified during a study of shared clonotypes between healthy human individuals. A remark on this clone: This may come from a read error, since a much larger clone is one base off.

With 1 base removed from V and 5 bases from J, the gap between germline ends came to 3 bases. Germline CDR1 reads SGHNT; CDR2 reads YENEEA. This CDR3 spans 12 amino acids. Naive CD8 isolation took CD45RO-negative cells positively selected for CCR7 and excluded terminally differentiated effector memory CD45RA+ cells. How the authors handled the data: Without quality scores, immunoSEQ junctional reads could not be filtered like full-length reads. Assay: immunoSEQ multiplex PCR; the TCRdb copy retains only in-frame clones and omits some. V, J and clone size reflect that table, while D and trimming were determined from the DNA. The sample lists approximately 1.9 million clones, around 93% seen once, with around 1.7% in the top ten.

This sequence was found in a man younger than 35 in good health. Some clones in this sample may be carry-over from other donors' samples. The specimen sequenced was naive CD8+ T cells from PBMCs. This sequence joins TRBV11-3 and TRBJ1-5; D is uncertain. CDR3 nucleotides: TGTGCCAGCAGCTTAGGGGATCAGCCCCAGCATTTT. This gives the protein CASSLGDQPQHF.